Presented here are 19 T cell receptor beta chains from one specimen sequenced in a study of regulatory T cells in long-lasting Graves disease. Time point here: persistent/refractory GD, antithyroid drugs over 5 years with positive TRAb. PBMC RNA served as the TCR library source. Researchers made TCR beta libraries by using iRepertoire HTBI primers and running Arm-PCR on CDR3 regions. TCRdb re-analysed the multiplex PCR reads in MiXCR, keeping a single row per CDR3 protein. The sample lists a few hundred thousand distinct CDR3 sequences, roughly 21% occurring once. Sample: peripheral blood mononuclear cells (PBMCs), taken when the disease was refractory, from a patient treated with antithyroid drugs. Receptors were obtained from a female donor with Graves disease.

The genes are TRBV11-1 and TRBJ2-3; 9 nucleotides align to TRBD2. From germline, CDR1 is SGHAT and CDR2 FQDESV (reference sequence). The CDR3 is 13 residues long. The junction had 2 bases not matched to a gene; V was cut back by 10 bases and J by 0 bases. The CDR3: CATTSGSTDTQYF. CDR3 DNA: TGTGCCACAACTAGCGGGAGCACAGATACGCAGTATTTT. Full variable domain (remainder filled in from reference TRBV11-1 and TRBJ2-3): EAEVAQSPRYKITEKSQAVAFWCDPISGHATLYWYRQILGQGPELLVQFQDESVVDDSQLPKDRFSAERLKGVDSTLKIQPAELGDSAMYLCATTSGSTDTQYFGPGTRLTVL.

The V and J genes are TRBV11-1 and TRBJ1-3; 7 nucleotides line up with TRBD1. The germline V gene has CDR1 SGHAT and CDR2 FQDESV (reference sequence). CDR3 length: 15 amino acids. With 5 bases clipped from V and 2 bases from J, the junction kept 6 bases outside the gene matches. The CDR3 nucleotides read TGTGCCAGCAGCCGCGAGGGGGCCCCTGGAAACACCATATATTTT. It encodes CASSREGAPGNTIYF.

This clonotype has more than one count but fewer than ten. This chain joins TRBV19 and TRBJ2-5; D unclear. Germline V CDR1 and CDR2: LNHDA, SQIVND (reference sequence). The V and J ends lost 7 bases and 2 bases respectively, with 11 bases between them. This CDR3 is built from 13 residues. CDR3 coding DNA: TGTGCCAGTAATGCACGGCCTCAAGAGACCCAGTACTTC. Translated, it gives CASNARPQETQYF.

This clonotype was recorded at least ten times. The gene calls are TRBV7-2 and TRBJ2-6; D is undetermined. Germline V gives CDR1 SGHTA, CDR2 FQGNSA. Trimming stripped 6 bases from V and 0 bases from J, with 6 bases between. CDR3 size: 14 residues. The CDR3 region has the DNA TGTGCCAGCAGATTGAGCTCTGGGGCCAACGTCCTGACTTTC. Its protein product is CASRLSSGANVLTF. Complete variable domain (other parts from reference TRBV7-2 and TRBJ2-6): GAGVSQSPSNKVTEKGKDVELRCDPISGHTALYWYRQSLGQGLEFLIYFQGNSAPDKSGLPSDRFSAERTGGSVSTLTIQRTQQEDSAVYLCASRLSSGANVLTFGAGSRLTVL.

This clonotype was detected many times. The chain combines TRBV7-9 with TRBJ2-7; TRBD1 might be the D (6 bases). Germline CDR1 and CDR2: SEHNR and FQNEAQ (reference sequence). Deletions cut 1 base from V and 6 bases from J, with 16 bases between. This CDR3 has 15 amino acids. DNA for the CDR3: TGTGCCAGCAGCTTAGGTTCAGGGGTCCCTGCCGAGCAGTACTTC. Protein: CASSLGSGVPAEQYF.

The chain employs TRBV28 and TRBJ2-7; 9 bases match TRBD1. V trimming: 6 bases; J trimming: 6 bases; junction bases outside the gene matches: 3. The germline gives CDR1 MDHEN, CDR2 SYDVKM. The CDR3 is made up of 12 amino acids. The CDR3 region has the DNA TGTGCCAGCAGGGACAGGGGTCCCGAGCAGTACTTC. This translates into CASRDRGPEQYF.

Details on this clonotype: The CDR3 does not close with the conserved phenylalanine or tryptophan, likely indicating a read error. J is TRBJ1-1 and V is TRBV30, with a weak D call TRBD1 (6 bases). CDR3 length equals 11 residues. From germline, CDR1 is GTSNPN and CDR2 SVGIG (reference sequence). Trimming cost V 2 bases and J 9 bases, with 10 bases left between them. DNA of the CDR3: TGTGCCTGGAGTCAGACAGGCCAAGCTTTCGTT. Translation gives CAWSQTGQAFV.

Ten or more counts support this clonotype. V is TRBV28 and J is TRBJ2-4, with D perhaps given as TRBD1 or TRBD2 (5 bases each). V lost 7 bases and J lost 3, with 7 bases in between. Germline V CDR1 and CDR2: MDHEN, SYDVKM. The CDR3 length is 12 residues. The CDR3 reads CASNGGKNIQYF. In DNA, the CDR3 is TGTGCCAGCAATGGGGGCAAAAACATTCAGTACTTC.

This chain connects TRBV28 to TRBJ2-7, with D uncertain. Germline loops: CDR1 MDHEN, CDR2 SYDVKM. Trimming took 6 bases from V and 1 from J, leaving 13 bases between them. This CDR3 comprises 14 residues. The CDR3 coding sequence is TGTGCCAGCAGCTTAGAGGCCCTATCCTACGAGCAGTACTTC. Residues: CASSLEALSYEQYF.

The V and J genes are TRBV7-9 and TRBJ2-7, with 15 bases matching TRBD2. With V trimmed by 6 bases and J by 5 bases, 2 bases remained unmatched. The CDR3 has 14 amino acids. The germline V gene encodes CDR1 SEHNR and CDR2 FQNEAQ (reference sequence). CDR3 bases: TGTGCCAGCAGGGGGACTAGCGGGAGGAACGAGCAGTACTTC. Translating it yields CASRGTSGRNEQYF.

The gene calls are TRBV18 and TRBJ2-7; TRBD2 agrees at 16 bases. The CDR3 extends over 17 amino acids. Germline trimming cut 3 bases from V and 5 bases from J; bases unmatched to any gene: 7. Germline V gene data show CDR1 as KGHSH and CDR2 as LQKENI. In DNA form, the CDR3 reads TGTGCCAGCTCACCCTATGGGACTAGCGGGAGGGCCCACGAGCAGTACTTC. As protein: CASSPYGTSGRAHEQYF.

This clonotype was seen ten or more times. CDR3 sequence (DNA): TGTGCCAGCAGTCCGACAGACTATAGCAATCAGCCCCAGCATTTT. Its protein product is CASSPTDYSNQPQHF. The chain recombines TRBV2 with TRBJ1-5; D possibly corresponds to TRBD1 (5 bases). Germline loops: CDR1 SNHLY, CDR2 FYNNEI. This CDR3 region has 15 residues. The germline V and J ends were trimmed by 5 bases and 0 bases, with 11 bases remaining between them.

The chain couples TRBV20-1 to TRBJ1-6, with 9 bases identical to TRBD1. V dropped 5 bases and J dropped 10; count of bases not matched to a gene: 6. The germline V gene encodes CDR1 DFQATT and CDR2 SNEGSKA (reference sequence). There are 13 residues in the CDR3. The DNA for the CDR3 is TGCAGTGCTCAAGACAGGGGGTCATCACCCCTCCACTTT. Its protein is CSAQDRGSSPLHF.

The chain uses TRBV2 and TRBJ2-1; possibly TRBD1 for D (8 bases). Looked up from germline, CDR1 is SNHLY and CDR2 is FYNNEI. V lost 6 bases and J 4 bases, leaving 16 bases between the germline ends. CDR3 length equals 15 residues. CDR3 DNA sequence: TGTGCCAGCAGCCAACAGGGGGAGGGGTACAATGAGCAGTTCTTC. Amino acids: CASSQQGEGYNEQFF.

The V gene is TRBV7-2, the J gene TRBJ2-5; 11 positions match TRBD2. Unmatched junction bases numbered 12, after V lost 5 bases and J lost 7 bases. Germline V lookup: CDR1 SGHTA, CDR2 FQGNSA. There are 16 residues in the CDR3. The DNA of the CDR3 is TGTGCCAGCAGCCAGGGGTTAGCGGGAGGGCCCGGGACCCAGTACTTC. It specifies CASSQGLAGGPGTQYF.

This clonotype was counted between two and nine times. The chain links TRBV20-1 to TRBJ2-1; maybe TRBD2 (5 bases). The germline V gene has CDR1 DFQATT and CDR2 SNEGSKA (reference sequence). The CDR3 totals 15 residues. V gave up 3 bases and J gave up 3 bases, with 15 bases separating them. CDR3 nucleotide sequence: TGCAGTGCTAGCGGAATCCAACGGGGCTACAATGAGCAGTTCTTC. Its protein product is CSASGIQRGYNEQFF.

This clonotype was observed a few times. The rearrangement uses TRBV28 and TRBJ1-6; a possible D gene is TRBD1 (6 bases). The CDR3 covers 14 residues. Germline assignment: CDR1 MDHEN and CDR2 SYDVKM. V was cut by 7 bases and J by 7 bases, with 14 bases left in between. The CDR3 sequence is CASTLDRTNSPLHF. The CDR3 bases are TGTGCCAGCACCCTGGACAGAACCAATTCACCCCTCCACTTT.

This clonotype was found a few times. V and J are TRBV19 and TRBJ2-7; D is unclear. CDR3 length equals 16 residues. V dropped 5 bases and J dropped 2 bases, with 19 bases sitting between them. From germline, CDR1 is LNHDA and CDR2 SQIVND (reference sequence). CDR3 in amino acids: CASSSTPLASTYEQYF. DNA for the CDR3: TGTGCCAGTAGTTCGACACCGTTAGCTTCCACCTACGAGCAGTACTTC.

Only a few counts were recorded for this clonotype. J is TRBJ2-5 and V is TRBV29-1, with TRBD1 matching 7 bases. Looked up from germline, CDR1 is SQVTM and CDR2 is ANQGSEA. There are 12 residues in the CDR3. Losses at the gene ends were 7 bases for V and 2 bases for J; bases not matched to a gene: 4. CDR3 DNA sequence: TGCAGCGGTCAGGGGGTGCAAGAGACCCAGTACTTC. Its translation: CSGQGVQETQYF.